These T cell receptor beta chains were read from a single sample in a study of T-cell reconstitution after alpha-beta-depleted transplantation in children. TCRdb independently ran MiXCR on the PCR reads; one entry per CDR3 protein. The repertoire includes about 110,000 distinct CDR3 sequences, 10% of them detected once, and less than 40% sits in the top ten. The specimen was PBMCs, collected before TCRalphabeta/CD19-depleted stem cell transplant. The receptors originated from a boy between 2 and 15 years old with acute lymphoblastic leukemia, due to receive a stem cell transplant. The CDR3 runs from the conserved cysteine through the conserved F or W. The order of the fields is clone size, V gene, D gene, J gene, CDR3 protein, CDR3 DNA. D genes are given only for firm matches. Where a row states a size, it is once, few, many or the class of an expanded clone; other rows omit it.

abundance: few; v_gene: TRBV11-1; d_gene: .; j_gene: TRBJ2-6; CDR3aa: CASSLRFAVRSGANVLTF; CDR3nt: TGTGCCAGCAGCTTACGATTCGCGGTGCGCTCTGGGGCCAACGTCCTGACTTTC
abundance: .; v_gene: TRBV3-1; d_gene: .; j_gene: TRBJ2-7; CDR3aa: CASSQRKSYEQYF; CDR3nt: TGTGCCAGCAGCCAGAGAAAGTCCTACGAGCAGTACTTC
abundance: many; v_gene: TRBV12-3/TRBV12-4; d_gene: TRBD1; j_gene: TRBJ2-7; CDR3aa: CASSLGQREFYEQYF; CDR3nt: TGTGCCAGCAGTCTGGGACAGAGAGAATTCTACGAGCAGTACTTC
abundance: few; v_gene: TRBV5-6; d_gene: .; j_gene: TRBJ1-1; CDR3aa: CASSPGNTEAFF; CDR3nt: TGTGCCAGCAGCCCCGGGAACACTGAAGCTTTCTTT
abundance: .; v_gene: TRBV29-1; d_gene: TRBD1; j_gene: TRBJ2-2; CDR3aa: CSVGDRVRTGELFF; CDR3nt: TGCAGCGTCGGCGACAGGGTGCGCACCGGGGAGCTGTTTTTT
abundance: many; v_gene: TRBV20-1; d_gene: TRBD2; j_gene: TRBJ2-1; CDR3aa: CSARGLSYNEQFF; CDR3nt: TGCAGTGCTAGGGGACTATCCTACAATGAGCAGTTCTTC
abundance: .; v_gene: TRBV3-1; d_gene: .; j_gene: TRBJ2-2; CDR3aa: CASSRPGGANTGELFF; CDR3nt: TGTGCCAGCAGCCGTCCGGGGGGCGCGAACACCGGGGAGCTGTTTTTT
abundance: .; v_gene: TRBV20-1; d_gene: .; j_gene: TRBJ2-3; CDR3aa: CSPRLARTDTQYF; CDR3nt: TGCAGTCCCCGGCTAGCGCGCACAGATACGCAGTATTTT
abundance: .; v_gene: TRBV20-1; d_gene: .; j_gene: TRBJ1-1; CDR3aa: CSACRTVNAEAFF; CDR3nt: TGCAGTGCTTGTAGGACGGTGAACGCTGAAGCTTTCTTT
abundance: many; v_gene: TRBV6-5; d_gene: .; j_gene: TRBJ2-3; CDR3aa: CASSFLAGTDTQYF; CDR3nt: TGTGCCAGCAGTTTCTTAGCAGGCACAGATACGCAGTATTTT
abundance: few; v_gene: TRBV2; d_gene: TRBD2; j_gene: TRBJ2-7; CDR3aa: CASSERAGGPYEQYF; CDR3nt: TGTGCCAGCAGTGAAAGAGCGGGAGGGCCCTACGAGCAGTACTTC
abundance: .; v_gene: TRBV5-1; d_gene: .; j_gene: TRBJ1-5; CDR3aa: CASRRSFESNQPQHF; CDR3nt: TGCGCCAGCAGGCGATCGTTTGAAAGCAATCAGCCCCAGCATTTT
abundance: few; v_gene: TRBV11-2; d_gene: .; j_gene: TRBJ2-1; CDR3aa: CASSANGPFLGSYNEQFF; CDR3nt: TGTGCCAGCAGCGCCAATGGGCCGTTTCTGGGCTCGTACAATGAGCAGTTCTTC
abundance: few; v_gene: TRBV10-3; d_gene: .; j_gene: TRBJ1-1; CDR3aa: CAIKGQPQEAFF; CDR3nt: TGTGCCATCAAGGGCCAGCCGCAAGAGGCTTTCTTT
abundance: few; v_gene: TRBV6-5; d_gene: TRBD1; j_gene: TRBJ1-4; CDR3aa: CASSFGTGNEKLFF; CDR3nt: TGTGCCAGCAGTTTCGGGACAGGGAATGAAAAACTGTTTTTT
abundance: .; v_gene: TRBV2; d_gene: .; j_gene: TRBJ1-1; CDR3aa: CASSPLQPGMNTEAFF; CDR3nt: TGTGCCAGCAGTCCCCTGCAGCCAGGGATGAACACTGAAGCTTTCTTT
abundance: .; v_gene: TRBV5-1; d_gene: TRBD1; j_gene: TRBJ1-2; CDR3aa: CASSLGTGGSYGYTF; CDR3nt: TGCGCCAGCAGCCTCGGGACAGGGGGCAGCTATGGCTACACCTTC
abundance: .; v_gene: TRBV5-1; d_gene: TRBD2; j_gene: TRBJ2-3; CDR3aa: CASRFQTGPGLADTQYF; CDR3nt: TGCGCCAGCCGATTTCAGACCGGTCCGGGACTAGCAGATACGCAGTATTTT
abundance: few; v_gene: TRBV18; d_gene: TRBD1; j_gene: TRBJ2-7; CDR3aa: CASSTRTGSRGYEQYF; CDR3nt: TGTGCCAGCTCAACAAGGACAGGCTCAAGAGGCTACGAGCAGTACTTC
abundance: few; v_gene: TRBV18; d_gene: TRBD1; j_gene: TRBJ2-1; CDR3aa: CASSPRVRGQTYNEQFF; CDR3nt: TGTGCCAGCTCACCACGTGTCAGGGGGCAAACCTACAATGAGCAGTTCTTC